Listed below are T cell receptor beta chains from one sample, sequenced in a study of T-cell memory formation after mild COVID-19. TCRdb re-analysed the 5' RACE reads in MiXCR, keeping a single row per CDR3 protein. The data show roughly 370,000 distinct CDR3 sequences, 15% to 20% seen once. Sequencing was carried out using PBMCs or a T cell subset sorted from them (not recorded which). The receptors come from a man between 18 and 35 years old who had mild COVID-19 (a few samples of this study predate the infection). Cell type and time point are not known. Each CDR3 is given with its conserved first and last residue. D genes are given only for firm matches. The size of a clone is reported for some rows only, either as once, few or many, or as a class for expanded clones.

j_gene,v_gene,abundance,d_gene,CDR3nt,CDR3aa
TRBJ1-1,TRBV4-3,NA,NA,TGCGCCAGCAGCCAAGAGCCCAGCCCGAACACTGAAGCTTTCTTT,CASSQEPSPNTEAFF
TRBJ1-5,TRBV7-9,NA,TRBD1,TGTGCCAGCAGCTTACAGACAGGGGAGAATCAGCCCCAGCATTTT,CASSLQTGENQPQHF
TRBJ1-1,TRBV29-1,NA,NA,TGCAGCGTTTGCCTTTCGGGGGTGGGCGTTGTTTCCACTGAAGCTTTCTTT,CSVCLSGVGVVSTEAFF
TRBJ2-2,TRBV5-1,NA,TRBD2,TGCGACAGCAGCGGGGAGAGAACCGGGGAGCTGTTTTTT,CDSSGERTGELFF
TRBJ2-1,TRBV5-1,few,NA,TGCGCCAGCAGCGTCCAGCAGGGCCTTCGCTCCTACAATGAGCAGTTCTTC,CASSVQQGLRSYNEQFF
TRBJ1-1,TRBV7-9,few,NA,TGTGCCAGCAGCTTAGCCCGGGGGGGCGGCACTGAAGCTTTCTTT,CASSLARGGGTEAFF
TRBJ2-2,TRBV29-1,many,TRBD1,TGCAGCGTTTCTACAGGGGGAGCCGGGGAGCTGTTTTTT,CSVSTGGAGELFF
TRBJ2-4,TRBV11-2,few,NA,TGTGCCAGCAGCTCCATCCCGGGCGCCAAAAACATTCAGTACTTC,CASSSIPGAKNIQYF
TRBJ2-5,TRBV7-9,few,NA,TGTGCCAGCAGCGGGGGGGCCGGGACACTACAAGAGACCCAGTACTTC,CASSGGAGTLQETQYF
TRBJ1-2,TRBV7-9,few,TRBD1,TGTGCCAGCAGTAAACCGGGACAGCCATTCTCTAACTATGGCTACACCTTC,CASSKPGQPFSNYGYTF
TRBJ1-1,TRBV18,few,TRBD1,TGTGCCAGCTCCCCGCCGGACAGGGCAGCTGAAGCTTTCTTT,CASSPPDRAAEAFF
TRBJ2-3,TRBV27,NA,NA,TGTGCCAGCAGTCCCCGACCGTTAAGCACAGATACGCAGTATTTT,CASSPRPLSTDTQYF
TRBJ2-1,TRBV7-9,NA,NA,TGTGCCAGCAGCTTTGGCGGGGCCGGTGGAAATGAGCAGTTCTTC,CASSFGGAGGNEQFF
TRBJ1-2,TRBV7-2,few,NA,TGTGCCAGCAGCTTAGCTGCGGCCTATGGCTACACCTTC,CASSLAAAYGYTF
TRBJ2-1,TRBV5-1,few,NA,TGCGCCAGCAGCTTGCCCTTGGCCTACAATGAGCAGTTCTTC,CASSLPLAYNEQFF
TRBJ2-7,TRBV4-3,few,NA,TGCGCCAGCAGCCTGAGCGCCGGGTTTAAGGACTACGAGCAGTACTTC,CASSLSAGFKDYEQYF
TRBJ2-1,TRBV4-3,few,NA,TGCGCCAGCAGCCAATCACTCAGAAATGAGCAGTTCTTC,CASSQSLRNEQFF
TRBJ2-5,TRBV5-5,many,NA,TGTGCCAGCAGCTTTGGAGACTTTTTCTCAGAGACCCAGTACTTC,CASSFGDFFSETQYF
TRBJ2-3,TRBV5-4,NA,NA,TGTGCCAGCAGCCCCCTGGGAGCCCGGGGCCGCACAGATACGCAGTATTTT,CASSPLGARGRTDTQYF
TRBJ1-1,TRBV7-6,few,NA,TGTGCCAGCAGCTTAGGGTCGGGCACTGAAGCTTTCTTT,CASSLGSGTEAFF
TRBJ2-2,TRBV5-1,NA,TRBD2,TGCGCCAGCAGCTTGCCAGCGGGGGGGATCACCGGGGAGCTGTTTTTT,CASSLPAGGITGELFF
TRBJ2-5,TRBV4-3,NA,TRBD2,TGCGCCAGCAGCCAAGATTGGACTAGCGGGGGCCTAAAGTACTTC,CASSQDWTSGGLKYF
TRBJ2-3,TRBV5-1,NA,NA,TGCGCCAGCAGCTTAAGGGGCAGTCCCACAGATACGCAGTATTTT,CASSLRGSPTDTQYF
TRBJ2-3,TRBV4-2,NA,TRBD2,TGTGCCAGCAGCCAAGTACCTAGCGGGGGGCCGGGTACGCAGTATTTT,CASSQVPSGGPGTQYF
TRBJ2-3,TRBV5-1,few,TRBD2,TGCGCCAGCAGGACGGGGGGGCACACAGATACGCAGTATTTT,CASRTGGHTDTQYF
TRBJ1-1,TRBV28,NA,TRBD1,TGTGCCAGCGTAGCACAGGGGGCTATCACTGAAGCTTTCTTT,CASVAQGAITEAFF
TRBJ2-1,TRBV12-3/TRBV12-4,few,TRBD1,TGTGCCAGCAGGATTAGGGGGCGGTACGATGAGCAGTTCTTC,CASRIRGRYDEQFF
TRBJ2-3,TRBV7-2,once,TRBD2,TGTGCCAGCAGCTTAGCGGCGCGACTAGCGGGGACCCCCGGGGCGCAGTATTTT,CASSLAARLAGTPGAQYF
TRBJ2-3,TRBV6-5,NA,TRBD2,TGTGCCAGCAGTCGCGGGGGTCAGTTCGCGCAGTATTTT,CASSRGGQFAQYF
TRBJ2-7,TRBV10-2,NA,TRBD1,TGCGCCACTACGTTTACGGGACAGGGGTCCTACGAGCAGTACTTC,CATTFTGQGSYEQYF
TRBJ1-2,TRBV5-6,few,NA,TGTGCCAGCAGCTTAGACTTGCGAAACTATGGCTACACCTTC,CASSLDLRNYGYTF
TRBJ2-1,TRBV5-1,few,NA,TGCGCCAGCAGCTTGGCTACGGGGGTATCCTACAATGAGCAGTTCTTC,CASSLATGVSYNEQFF
TRBJ2-1,TRBV7-9,few,NA,TGTGCCAGCAGCAACCCTAGGGACGGGCATAGGAATGAGCAGTTCTTC,CASSNPRDGHRNEQFF
TRBJ1-1,TRBV20-1,NA,TRBD1,TGCAGTGCTAGAGTTGGGACAGCGAGGGGTTTCACTGAAGCTTTCTTT,CSARVGTARGFTEAFF
TRBJ1-2,TRBV9,once,NA,TGTGCCAGCAGCGCCCAGGGCGGCTACACCTTC,CASSAQGGYTF
TRBJ2-5,TRBV4-2,few,TRBD1,TGTGCCAGCAGGCCGACAGGGGAAGAGACCCAGTACTTC,CASRPTGEETQYF
TRBJ2-1,TRBV12-3/TRBV12-4,many,NA,TGTGCCAGCAGTTTAGCGGCCCAGGGGAGCTCCTACAATGAGCAGTTCTTC,CASSLAAQGSSYNEQFF
TRBJ1-2,TRBV25-1,few,NA,TGTGCCAGCAGTGTCCAAGGACGGAACTCCTATGGCTACACCTTC,CASSVQGRNSYGYTF
TRBJ1-2,TRBV7-3,NA,TRBD1,TGTGCCAGCAGCCCCTCCCCGGGACAGGGAATCTATGGCTACACCTTC,CASSPSPGQGIYGYTF
TRBJ1-1,TRBV6-2/TRBV6-3,few,NA,TGTGCCAGCAGTCCCCCCCGGATGTCGAGCACTGAAGCTTTCTTT,CASSPPRMSSTEAFF
TRBJ1-6,TRBV6-5,NA,TRBD1,TGTGCCAGCAGTAGGACAGGGAGCTCCTATAATTCACCCCTCCACTTT,CASSRTGSSYNSPLHF
TRBJ1-1,TRBV4-1,NA,NA,TGCGCCAGCAGCCAAGTTTGGTGGAACACTGAAGCTTTCTTT,CASSQVWWNTEAFF
TRBJ2-2,TRBV18,NA,TRBD1,TGTGCCAGCTCAGCCAGGACAGGACTCACCGGGGAGCTGTTTTTT,CASSARTGLTGELFF
TRBJ2-3,TRBV3-1,NA,NA,TGTGCCAGCAGCCTCAGGGGGGAGGATACGCAGTATTTT,CASSLRGEDTQYF
TRBJ2-6,TRBV4-2,NA,TRBD1,TGTGCCAGCGATTGGGCCCGGGACAGGGGGCACTCTGGGGCCAACGTCCTGACTTTC,CASDWARDRGHSGANVLTF
TRBJ2-7,TRBV5-1,NA,TRBD2,TGCGCCAGCAGCCGCCGGGGGGTAAACTACGAGCAGTACTTC,CASSRRGVNYEQYF
TRBJ1-3,TRBV11-2,NA,NA,TGTGCCAGCAGCCCACCGGCCAACTCTGGAAACACCATATATTTT,CASSPPANSGNTIYF
TRBJ2-6,TRBV28,many,NA,TGTGCCAGCAGTCAGGACTCTGGGGCCAACGTCCTGACTTTC,CASSQDSGANVLTF
TRBJ1-1,TRBV5-1,NA,NA,TGCGCCAGCAGCTGGCGGGGACCAACCACTGAAGCTTTCTTT,CASSWRGPTTEAFF
TRBJ2-4,TRBV7-2,few,TRBD2,TGTGCCAGCAGCCCGGGAGGGGCGGGGGCAGCCAAAAACATTCAGTACTTC,CASSPGGAGAAKNIQYF
TRBJ1-1,TRBV21-1,few,NA,TGTGCCAACACCCCCCTATCAGCTTTCTTT,CANTPLSAFF
TRBJ2-5,TRBV4-1,many,NA,TGTGCCAGCAGCCAAGGGGGACGGGAGACCCAGTACTTC,CASSQGGRETQYF
TRBJ1-1,TRBV12-3/TRBV12-4,NA,NA,TGTGCCAGCAGTTTAGCGAGTACGGGGGGAAACTTT,CASSLASTGGNF
TRBJ2-1,TRBV2,NA,NA,TGTGCCAGCAGTGTACTCCCTGAATCCTACAATGAGCAGTTCTTC,CASSVLPESYNEQFF
TRBJ2-2,TRBV5-4,many,TRBD1,TGTGCCAGCATAAAACAGGGGACCGGGGAGCTGTTTTTT,CASIKQGTGELFF
TRBJ2-1,TRBV3-1,NA,TRBD1,TGTGCCAGCAGCCAAAGGACAGGGGATAATGAGCAGTTCTTC,CASSQRTGDNEQFF
TRBJ2-2,TRBV5-1,NA,TRBD1,TGCGCCAGCAGCTGGGACAGGGCGGCTGGGGAGCTGTTTTTT,CASSWDRAAGELFF
TRBJ1-1,TRBV28,many,NA,TGTGCCAGCAGTTTATACCAAGTTGTGGGAGAAGCTTTCTTT,CASSLYQVVGEAFF
TRBJ1-2,TRBV15,NA,NA,TGTGCCACCAGCAGAGCCGGACTACAAGAGTGGTATGGCTACACCTTC,CATSRAGLQEWYGYTF